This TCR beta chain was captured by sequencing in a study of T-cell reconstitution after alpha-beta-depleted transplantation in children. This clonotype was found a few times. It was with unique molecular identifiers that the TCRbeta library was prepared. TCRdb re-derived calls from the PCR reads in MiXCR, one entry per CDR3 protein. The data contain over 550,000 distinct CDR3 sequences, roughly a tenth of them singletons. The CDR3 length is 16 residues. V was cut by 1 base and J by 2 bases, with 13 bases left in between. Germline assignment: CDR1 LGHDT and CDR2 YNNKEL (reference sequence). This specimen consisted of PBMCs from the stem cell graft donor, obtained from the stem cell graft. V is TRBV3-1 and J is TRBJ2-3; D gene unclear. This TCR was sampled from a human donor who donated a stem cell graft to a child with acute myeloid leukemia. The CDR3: CASSQVGSIPTDTQYF. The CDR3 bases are TGTGCCAGCAGCCAAGTCGGCTCGATCCCCACAGATACGCAGTATTTT.